This T cell receptor (beta chain) originates from a study of cytomegalovirus exposure and HLA in healthy donors. The overall study: Out of about 170 million T cells, an earlier analysis found more than 95 million unique TCR beta sequences in total.

Primers for the PCR totalled 60 Vbeta and 13 Jbeta. Sequencing was performed with immunoSEQ multiplex PCR; in TCRdb, only in-frame clones are kept and a portion is missing. This table holds 160,000 or so clones, around 80% found once. For this clone: The target antigen is unknown.

Whole-study findings and limits: Reports showed the classifier diagnosing cytomegalovirus status with high specificity and sensitivity. Within an earlier analysis, most TCR beta V segments proved productive either about 90% or about 30% of the time.

Input material: PBMCs. This sequence was found in a man aged 35 to 55 in good health and CMV-seronegative.

The CDR3 is CASSATATNEKLFF. In DNA form, the CDR3 reads TGTGCCAGTAGCGCGACAGCAACTAATGAAAAACTGTTTTTT. V and J are TRBV19 and TRBJ1-4; a weak D match, TRBD1 (5 bases). Looked up from germline, CDR1 is LNHDA and CDR2 is SQIVND (reference sequence). V was trimmed by 6 bases and J by 0 bases, leaving 8 bases between them. The CDR3 is 14 residues long.